This T cell receptor (beta chain) was sequenced in a study of shared clonotypes between healthy human individuals. TCRdb keeps only in-frame clones here, not all; method: immunoSEQ multiplex PCR. This table has 2 million to 3 million clones, over 85% appearing once. On this clone: No antigen is known for it.

General study findings and limits: In this cohort, only blood was sampled, and tissue repertoires likely differ. Naive subsets usually exceeded memory subsets in estimated richness.

Germline values: CDR1 SGHDT, CDR2 YYEEEE. Trimming at V came to 4 bases and at J to 3 bases, leaving 9 bases not matched to a gene. The CDR3 loop spans 15 amino acids. Sample: naive CD4+ T cells from PBMCs. Subset described: CD45RA+ positively selected. V is TRBV5-6 and J is TRBJ1-2, with 7 bases aligning to TRBD1. This TCR came from a man aged 18 to 30 in good health. Some clones in this sample may be carry-over from other donors' samples. The CDR3 loop is CASSRSGTADYGYTF. The CDR3 DNA is TGTGCCAGCAGCAGATCCGGGACAGCCGACTATGGCTACACCTTC.